The 12 T cell receptor beta chains in this list originate from one sample, sequenced in a study of blood T cell repertoires in COVID-19. Clones were sequenced by immunoSEQ multiplex PCR, and TCRdb holds only the in-frame ones, with some missing. The sample has 310,000 or so clones; around 90% are singletons. Sequencing was carried out using peripheral blood. The receptors were sampled from a woman between 45 and 65 years old who had recovered from COVID-19.

This chain links TRBV18 with TRBJ2-3; TRBD1 is a possible D gene (7 bases). Germline values: CDR1 KGHSH, CDR2 LQKENI. V was cut by 1 base and J by 4 bases, with 12 bases left in between. This CDR3 spans 15 amino acids. The CDR3 loop is CASSPLGGGADTQYF. For the CDR3, the DNA is TGTGCCAGCTCACCACTAGGAGGGGGCGCAGATACGCAGTATTTT.

This clone was observed once. The same CDR3 also results from other DNA sequences found in this sample. The chain links TRBV5-1 to TRBJ1-1; 8 nucleotides match TRBD1. Germline V gene lookup returns CDR1 SGHRS and CDR2 YFSETQ. V shed 2 bases, J shed 1 base, and the junction held 1 base outside the gene matches. The length of the CDR3 is 14 residues. The CDR3 nucleotides are TGCGCCAGCAGCTTAGACAGGGGGAACACTGAAGCTTTCTTT. Translating gives CASSLDRGNTEAFF.

The chain employs TRBV5-4 and TRBJ2-5, with 7 bases identical to TRBD1. The CDR3 runs 14 residues. J lost 1 base, V lost 4 bases, and 4 bases had no gene match. Looked up from germline, CDR1 is SGHNT and CDR2 is YYREEE (reference sequence). The CDR3 sequence is CASSLTGFQETQYF. The CDR3 DNA follows: TGTGCCAGCAGCCTGACAGGGTTCCAAGAGACCCAGTACTTC.

The gene calls are TRBV25-1 and TRBJ1-5; no reliable D call. This CDR3 has 16 amino acids. Germline values: CDR1 MGHDK, CDR2 SYGVNS. The ends were cut back, 3 bases at V and 5 bases at J, with 17 bases in the middle. This CDR3 reads CASSDSSEQRYQPQHF. The CDR3 DNA reads as TGTGCCAGCAGTGATAGTTCAGAGCAGCGTTATCAGCCCCAGCATTTT. Full variable domain (rest looked up from reference TRBV25-1 and TRBJ1-5): EADIYQTPRYLVIGTGKKITLECSQTMGHDKMYWYQQDPGMELHLIHYSYGVNSTEKGDLSSESTVSRIRTEHFPLTLESARPSHTSQYLCASSDSSEQRYQPQHFGDGTRLSIL.

The J gene is TRBJ2-3, the V gene TRBV28; D perhaps matches TRBD1 (5 bases). The CDR3 spans 15 residues. Per the germline V gene, CDR1 is MDHEN and CDR2 is SYDVKM. Trimming cost V 3 bases and J 1 base, with 11 bases left between them. CDR3 amino acids: CASSFGAVGTDTQYF. Here the CDR3 DNA reads TGTGCCAGCAGTTTTGGGGCGGTAGGCACAGATACGCAGTATTTT.

As for this clone: The same CDR3 is also encoded by other DNA sequences in this sample. CDR3 amino acids: CASRGQGNTEAFF. DNA for the CDR3: TGTGCCAGCAGAGGACAGGGAAACACTGAAGCTTTCTTT. The chain uses TRBV12-3 or TRBV12-4 and TRBJ1-1, with TRBD1 matching 8 bases. This CDR3 is 13 amino acids long. With V trimmed by 6 bases and J by 2 bases, 2 bases remained unmatched.

The chain employs TRBV18 and TRBJ2-7; possibly TRBD1 for D (5 bases). The CDR3 extends over 17 amino acids. Germline assignment: CDR1 KGHSH and CDR2 LQKENI. The ends were cut back, 0 bases at V and 6 bases at J, with 21 bases in the middle. The CDR3 DNA reads as TGTGCCAGCTCACCACCCTACTGGGGCTCCCAGGTGGGCGAGCAGTACTTC. Translating gives CASSPPYWGSQVGEQYF.

The chain links TRBV19 to TRBJ1-1, with TRBD1 as a possible D gene (6 bases). V shed 7 bases and J shed 1 base, with 16 bases lying between them. The CDR3 length is 15 residues. CDR1 and CDR2 (germline): LNHDA, SQIVND (reference sequence). CDR3 protein: CASNDAGRGNTEAFF. The DNA for the CDR3 is TGTGCCAGTAACGACGCTGGCAGGGGGAACACTGAAGCTTTCTTT. Based on the CDR3 plus reference TRBV19 and TRBJ1-1, the full variable domain is DGGITQSPKYLFRKEGQNVTLSCEQNLNHDAMYWYRQDPGQGLRLIYYSQIVNDFQKGDIAEGYSVSREKKESFPLTVTSAQKNPTAFYLCASNDAGRGNTEAFFGQGTRLTVV.

The rearrangement links TRBV19 to TRBJ2-2; 8 bases are shared with TRBD2. Germline V CDR1 and CDR2: LNHDA, SQIVND (reference sequence). This CDR3 region has 18 residues. J was trimmed by 5 bases and V by 1 base; bases with no gene match: 12. In DNA form, the CDR3 reads TGTGCCAGTAGTATAGCGGGAGGGCCTTGGAAGGATACCGGGGAGCTGTTTTTT. Translating gives CASSIAGGPWKDTGELFF.

The chain combines TRBV9 with TRBJ1-2; 10 nucleotides match TRBD1. Germline V gene lookup returns CDR1 SGDLS and CDR2 YYNGEE. The V segment lost 3 bases and the J segment 8 bases; nucleotides outside the gene matches: 7. The CDR3 has 14 amino acids. CDR3: CASSASGTGDGYTF. The CDR3, as DNA: TGTGCCAGCAGCGCGTCCGGGACAGGGGACGGCTACACCTTC.

The rearrangement uses TRBV4-1 and TRBJ2-7, with D perhaps matching TRBD1 (5 bases). The CDR3 totals 13 residues. With 3 bases removed from V and 6 bases from J, the gap between germline ends came to 12 bases. CDR1 and CDR2 from the germline V gene are MGHRA and YSYEKL. In DNA form, the CDR3 reads TGCGCCAGCAGCCACATCAGGGTCGGCGAGCAGTACTTC. Translated: CASSHIRVGEQYF.

This chain connects TRBV19 to TRBJ2-7, with 7 bases that match TRBD1. The length of the CDR3 is 15 residues. From germline, CDR1 is LNHDA and CDR2 SQIVND (reference sequence). With 4 bases clipped from V and 2 bases from J, the junction kept 8 bases outside the gene matches. Here the CDR3 DNA reads TGTGCCAGTAGTAAATGGGACAGTTCCGCCTACGAGCAGTACTTC. Translation: CASSKWDSSAYEQYF.